These 13 T cell receptor beta chains were all obtained from the same sample, sequenced in a study of Ad26.COV2.S vaccination and SARS-CoV-2 variants. Treatment described: some 20 received Ad26.COV2.S at low or high dose, single or two shots; roughly five received placebo; per-sample allocation not given. The samples were gathered on day 63 after the first injection of vaccine or placebo. The protocol was immunoSEQ multiplex PCR, while the TCRdb copy is restricted to in-frame clones and leaves out a portion. Among more than 300,000 clones, 88% were seen once, and the ten largest hold around 6.6%. The material sequenced was peripheral blood, taken in a trial of Ad26.COV2.S vaccine versus placebo. The source of these receptors is a person aged 18-65 years who received the Ad26.COV2.S COVID-19 vaccine or a placebo.

This clone came up a few times. This sequence joins TRBV4-2 and TRBJ2-3; no clear D. Germline CDR1 and CDR2: LGHNA and YNFKEQ. The V and J ends lost 4 bases and 1 base respectively, with 18 bases between them. This CDR3 comprises 17 residues. The CDR3 sequence: CASSPHASIAGTDTQYF. The CDR3 DNA is TGTGCCAGCAGCCCACACGCCTCAATCGCGGGCACAGATACGCAGTATTTT.

The chain uses TRBV24-1 and TRBJ2-1, with D maybe TRBD2 (5 bases). V lost 5 bases, J lost 2 bases, and 12 bases lay in between. CDR1 is KGHDR, CDR2 SFDVKD, per germline. This CDR3 comprises 15 residues. CDR3 sequence: CATSGSGRTYNEQFF. DNA for the CDR3: TGTGCCACCAGTGGAAGCGGCCGGACCTACAATGAGCAGTTCTTC.

The rearrangement links TRBV6-2 or TRBV6-3 to TRBJ1-2; a weak D match, TRBD1 (5 bases). Germline loops: CDR1 MNHEY, CDR2 SVGEGT. Trimming pared 2 bases from V and 8 bases from J, leaving 18 bases between. CDR3 length: 15 residues. CDR3 sequence (DNA): TGTGCCAGCAGTTACATCGCCAGGGAGGTGGTCGGCTACACCTTC. Translating it yields CASSYIAREVVGYTF.

The rearrangement joins TRBV27 to TRBJ2-1, with TRBD1 matching over 9 bases. V trimming: 5 bases; J trimming: 0 bases; junction bases outside the gene matches: 5. The CDR3 contains 16 residues. The germline V gene has CDR1 MNHEY and CDR2 SMNVEV (reference sequence). The chain's CDR3 is CASSHRGRGSYNEQFF. DNA of the CDR3: TGTGCCAGCAGTCACAGGGGGCGCGGCTCCTACAATGAGCAGTTCTTC.

The chain joins TRBV19 to TRBJ2-1; D ambiguous. Deletions cut 3 bases from V and 5 bases from J, with 23 bases between. From germline, CDR1 is LNHDA and CDR2 SQIVND (reference sequence). This CDR3 is built from 18 residues. The CDR3 DNA sequence: TGTGCCAGTAGTATTTGTAAGGTTTATTATTTGGGAAACAATGAGCAGTTCTTC. Translating it yields CASSICKVYYLGNNEQFF.

The J gene is TRBJ1-1, the V gene TRBV6-5; D unclear. V was trimmed by 8 bases and J by 2 bases, leaving 9 bases between them. The CDR3 extends over 12 amino acids. The germline CDR1 and CDR2 sequences are MNHEY and SVGAGI. CDR3 loop: CASGRGNTEAFF. As DNA, the CDR3 is TGTGCCAGCGGCCGAGGCAACACTGAAGCTTTCTTT.

The chain links TRBV6-4 to TRBJ1-2; no definite D call. CDR1 and CDR2 from the germline V gene are MRHNA and SNTAGT. The CDR3 has 16 amino acids. The germline V and J ends were trimmed by 3 bases and 3 bases, with 17 bases remaining between them. CDR3 region: CASSEVVYTRHYGYTF. The CDR3 region has the DNA TGTGCCAGCAGTGAAGTGGTTTATACACGTCACTATGGCTACACCTTC.

The chain links TRBV30 to TRBJ2-3; D is perhaps TRBD2 (7 bases). The V end was cut by 0 bases, the J end by 5 bases, with 15 bases between. Germline V gene sequence: CDR1 GTSNPN, CDR2 SVGIG (reference sequence). CDR3 size: 15 residues. The CDR3 DNA follows: TGTGCCTGGAGTGTACTTAGGGGGGGTTTAGATACGCAGTATTTT. It yields the protein CAWSVLRGGLDTQYF.

J is TRBJ2-7 and V is TRBV11-2; D may match TRBD1 or TRBD2 (6 bases each). CDR1 SGHAT and CDR2 FQNNGV come from the germline V gene. This CDR3 is 15 amino acids long. The V end was cut by 2 bases, the J end by 2 bases, with 13 bases between. DNA of the CDR3: TGTGCCAGCAGCTTAATGGGGGGCTCCACCTACGAGCAGTACTTC. This encodes CASSLMGGSTYEQYF. The whole variable domain, filled in from reference TRBV11-2 and TRBJ2-7, reads EAGVAQSPRYKIIEKRQSVAFWCNPISGHATLYWYQQILGQGPKLLIQFQNNGVVDDSQLPKDRFSAERLKGVDSTLKIQPAKLEDSAVYLCASSLMGGSTYEQYFGPGTRLTVT.

The chain's CDR3 is CASSQTDTKNIQYF. DNA for the CDR3: TGTGCCAGCAGCCAAACGGACACAAAAAACATTCAGTACTTC. The chain links TRBV3-1 (or the pseudogene TRBV3-2) to TRBJ2-4; possibly TRBD1 for D (5 bases). Looked up from germline, CDR1 is LGHDT and CDR2 is YNNKEL (reference sequence). V lost 2 bases, J lost 4 bases, and 9 bases lay in between. The CDR3 totals 14 residues.

CDR3 sequence reads: CASSQTEGRNYGYTF. CDR3 in DNA: TGCGCCAGCAGCCAGACAGAGGGGCGGAACTATGGCTACACCTTC. The chain couples TRBV4-3 to TRBJ1-2; D might be TRBD1 (5 bases). The CDR3 runs to 15 residues. V was shortened by 3 bases and J by 2 bases, with 13 bases between the two germline ends. Germline CDR1 and CDR2: LGHNA and YSLEER.

The chain joins TRBV19 to TRBJ2-6; TRBD1 aligns across 7 bases. V dropped 4 bases and J dropped 1; count of bases not matched to a gene: 10. The germline V gene has CDR1 LNHDA and CDR2 SQIVND (reference sequence). This CDR3 is 18 amino acids long. This CDR3 reads CASSNLGTAPSGANVLTF. DNA for the CDR3: TGTGCCAGTAGTAACCTAGGGACAGCCCCATCTGGGGCCAACGTCCTGACTTTC.

The CDR3 coding sequence is TGTGCCAGCAGCCGGGACAGGGAGGGCTATGGCTACACCTTC. It is translated as CASSRDREGYGYTF. V gene TRBV6-5 combines with J gene TRBJ1-2, with TRBD1 matching 9 bases. Germline CDR1 reads MNHEY; CDR2 reads SVGAGI. V lost 6 bases and J lost 4; bases outside the gene matches: 6. The CDR3 length is 14 residues.